This T cell receptor beta chain was recovered during a study of T cells in Graves' hyperthyroidism and ophthalmopathy (dated by TCRdb to between 2019 and 2020). In the study overall: Peripheral blood was sampled at the time of initial diagnosis, prior to any treatment. To identify distinguishing TCR V-J signatures, a discovery cohort of 95 to 100 patients was used, comprising some 43 with Graves' ophthalmopathy and some 60 with stable Graves' hyperthyroidism. An independent validation cohort of under 20 hyperthyroidism patients and about 15 patients who later progressed to ophthalmopathy tested prospective prediction of ophthalmopathy. After sampling, hyperthyroidism patients received methimazole starting at 30 mg daily, and ophthalmopathy patients received high-dose intravenous methylprednisolone. The paper reports TCR Vbeta CDR3 sequencing of 135 peripheral blood samples: around 45 ophthalmopathy, approximately 74 hyperthyroidism and approximately 17 progressor patients. In addition, the study compared T-cell repertoires in thyroid tissue and in blood from five or six Graves' hyperthyroidism patients. For training and testing, the 95 to 100 patients in the discovery cohort were randomly divided in a 7:3 ratio. Points the paper makes about the study in general: No statistical method was used to set the sample size in advance, and investigators knew the group allocation. In validation, progression to ophthalmopathy was predicted by the model with around 71% sensitivity and under 85% specificity, a median of about 6 months before onset. A model built on a 13 V-J signature distinguished ophthalmopathy from stable hyperthyroidism, reaching around 87% sensitivity and 81.08% specificity in cross-validation and 80%/75% in testing. Most expanded thyroid clonotypes (frequency above 0.001) were also detected in blood, a finding suggesting that blood repertoires may reflect thyroid immune responses.

TCR beta CDR3 regions were amplified from RNA transcripts. The first round of RT-PCR for the TCR CDR3 was performed with the HTBI primer set and the Qiagen OneStep RT-PCR kit. Libraries were constructed in a second round of multiplex PCR, after which size selection and purification were carried out. Paired-end sequencing of the libraries was performed with 100 bp reads on an Illumina HiSeq2000. Per the source publication's procedure: SOAPnuke was used to process the raw data, throwing out any read that contained adapters or uncalled bases, had a mean Phred below 15, or lacked an exact constant-primer or identifier match. High-quality paired reads were merged with COPE v1.2.5, and unique nucleotide sequences were defined as clonotypes. MiTCR v1.1 was used to align clonotypes to the IMGT TRBV, TRBD and TRBJ reference segments. The analysis was restricted to V-J combinations with a frequency above 0.0001, which together covered approximately 99% of the repertoires. A TCS score was defined as the ratio of F50 (clonal expansion) to E x V (chaos), with BLOSUM62-based TCRdist applied between CDR3 peptides within each V-J. Welch's t-statistics and random forest reduced around 550 V-J features to 13, which were used in a naive Bayes classifier (R e1071). The public sequencing data were trimmed at Q25 with fastp and processed into clonotypes with MiXCR by TCRdb, which kept only in-frame beta chains. Under each unique CDR3 protein, matching rows form one entry showing the most common genes and DNA. TCRdb assigned the V and J calls; the authors' analysis was not used. The sample data list 550,000 to 650,000 distinct CDR3 sequences, and approximately 15% of these were observed just once. The ten biggest clones cover more than 4.5% of the sample.

This clonotype came up many times. Which antigen it targets is not known. It has no much larger one-base neighbor in the sample; base qualities were not kept. Hyperthyroidism patients were aged 18 to 65 years and newly diagnosed, with disease duration of less than 2 months. Patients with uncontrolled infections, other autoimmune diseases, pregnancy or lactation were excluded. Diagnoses were established on the basis of clinical symptoms, serum thyroxine and TRAb, thyroid ultrasound, and orbital computed tomography. For progressor patients, blood was drawn at the first diagnosis of hyperthyroidism, before any ophthalmopathy symptoms had appeared. PBMCs were isolated from about 10 ml of fresh peripheral blood by Ficoll-Paque density gradient centrifugation. Patients classed as progressors first received a Graves' hyperthyroidism diagnosis and then went on to develop ophthalmopathy during follow-up. Total RNA was extracted with Trizol reagent, and quality was checked on an Agilent 2100 Bioanalyzer.

Spanning cysteine to phenylalanine, the CDR3 consists of 17 amino acids. The read is trimmed to its CDR3 DNA, 51 bases read in frame from base 1. The germline V gene yields MDHEN for CDR1 and SYDVKM for CDR2. Trimming removed 3 bases from V and 5 bases from J; the gene matches leave 13 bases unexplained. The sample comprised blood. This receptor was taken from a woman in her 30s with Graves' hyperthyroidism that later progressed to Graves' ophthalmopathy. The rearranged segments are TRBV28 and TRBJ2-5; TRBD2 aligns with 9 central bases. The CDR3 amino acid sequence is: CASSFGPIAGVRETQYF. The sequence in DNA is TGTGCCAGCAGTTTCGGCCCCATAGCGGGAGTGAGGGAGACCCAGTACTTC.